The 8 T cell receptor beta chains below all came from one sample that was sequenced in a study of blood T cell repertoires in COVID-19 (dated by TCRdb to 2018 to 2021). The library was produced with the immunoSEQ multiplex PCR assay. Not all clones reach the TCRdb copy of this immuneACCESS table, which keeps in-frame sequences only. Checked studies attribute under half of the gap to unresolved V genes and leave the rest unexplained. Within this sample are about 220,000 clones, with around four fifths of them counted one time only. The ten largest clones capture roughly 8.2% of the sample. Material for sequencing was peripheral blood. The receptor set was obtained from a woman aged 50 to 60 with acute or convalescent COVID-19.

The rearrangement uses TRBV10-3 and TRBJ2-5; TRBD2 might be the D (6 bases). The V end was cut by 5 bases, the J end by 5 bases, with 9 bases between. CDR3 length: 12 residues. Germline V CDR1 and CDR2: ENHRY, SYGVKD. The CDR3 sequence is CAISTEGETQYF. Here the CDR3 DNA reads TGTGCCATCAGTACGGAGGGGGAGACCCAGTACTTC.

The rearrangement uses TRBV6-1 and TRBJ2-6; D is unresolved. CDR3 length: 15 residues. Germline V gene lookup returns CDR1 MNHNS and CDR2 SASEGT. The V end was cut by 3 bases, the J end by 0 bases, with 6 bases between. The CDR3 region has the DNA TGTGCCAGCAGTGATCCCAGCTCTGGGGCCAACGTCCTGACTTTC. The encoded protein is CASSDPSSGANVLTF.

This clone was counted a single time. The rearrangement joins TRBV4-2 to TRBJ2-5; 12 positions match TRBD1. CDR1 is LGHNA, CDR2 YNFKEQ, per germline. The V segment lost 3 bases and the J segment 4 bases; nucleotides outside the gene matches: 15. The CDR3 consists of 19 residues. For the CDR3, the DNA is TGTGCCAGCAGCCAGGTTTTACCCCGGGACAGGGGGCCCTCAGAGACCCAGTACTTC. Protein product: CASSQVLPRDRGPSETQYF.

The chain has TRBV3-1 (or the pseudogene TRBV3-2) and TRBJ2-1; perhaps TRBD2 as D (5 bases). Trimming took 1 base from V and 2 from J, leaving 12 bases between them. This CDR3 is 16 amino acids long. From germline, CDR1 is LGHDT and CDR2 YNNKEL (reference sequence). In nucleotides, the CDR3 is TGTGCCAGCAGCCAAGTGGACTCTGGCCCCTACAATGAGCAGTTCTTC. Translating gives CASSQVDSGPYNEQFF.

This chain connects TRBV6-5 to TRBJ2-2, with TRBD1 matching over 7 bases. The V and J ends lost 1 base and 3 bases, in that order; junction bases with no gene match: 5. This CDR3 has 16 residues. Germline CDR1 and CDR2: MNHEY and SVGAGI. The CDR3 DNA reads TGTGCCAGCAGTTACTGGGCAGGGGGAGACACCGGGGAGCTGTTTTTT. It specifies CASSYWAGGDTGELFF.

The J gene is TRBJ2-3, the V gene TRBV7-2, with TRBD2 as a possible D gene (5 bases). Germline CDR1 is SGHTA and CDR2 is FQGNSA. Trimming left V 1 base short and J 3 bases short, with 11 bases between. CDR3 size: 15 residues. The CDR3 sequence is CASSLDASSTDTQYF. The DNA for the CDR3 is TGTGCCAGCAGCTTAGATGCTAGCTCGACAGATACGCAGTATTTT. The full variable domain, rest sourced from reference TRBV7-2 and TRBJ2-3, is GAGVSQSPSNKVTEKGKDVELRCDPISGHTALYWYRQSLGQGLEFLIYFQGNSAPDKSGLPSDRFSAERTGGSVSTLTIQRTQQEDSAVYLCASSLDASSTDTQYFGPGTRLTVL.

The V gene is TRBV19, the J gene TRBJ1-6; TRBD1 matches 8 bases. V dropped 7 bases and J dropped 7; count of bases not matched to a gene: 3. CDR1 is LNHDA and CDR2 is SQIVND in the germline V gene (reference sequence). CDR3 length: 13 amino acids. In nucleotides, the CDR3 is TGTGCCAGTATGGACAGGGCAAATTCACCCCTCCACTTT. Translating it yields CASMDRANSPLHF.

The chain has TRBV3-1 (or the pseudogene TRBV3-2) and TRBJ2-7; TRBD2 agrees at 7 bases. Germline V CDR1 and CDR2: LGHDT, YNNKEL (reference sequence). CDR3 length: 16 amino acids. V lost 0 bases to trimming and J lost 0 bases; unmatched junction nucleotides: 5. The CDR3 loop reads CASSQDLTGGSYEQYF. CDR3 bases: TGTGCCAGCAGCCAAGATCTGACGGGAGGCTCCTACGAGCAGTACTTC.